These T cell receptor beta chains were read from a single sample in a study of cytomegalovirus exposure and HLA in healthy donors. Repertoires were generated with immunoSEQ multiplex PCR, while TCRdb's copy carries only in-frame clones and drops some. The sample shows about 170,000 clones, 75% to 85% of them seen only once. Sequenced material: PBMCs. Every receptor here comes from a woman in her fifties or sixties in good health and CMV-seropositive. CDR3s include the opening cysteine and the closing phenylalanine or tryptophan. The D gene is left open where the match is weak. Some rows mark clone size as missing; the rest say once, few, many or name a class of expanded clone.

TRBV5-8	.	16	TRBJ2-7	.	TGTGCCAGCAGCTTGGTTGGGACTTGGCTTAGAGGAGAGCAGTACTTC	CASSLVGTWLRGEQYF
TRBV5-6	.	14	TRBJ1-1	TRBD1	TGTGCCAGCAGACCCAGGGGGCAGAACACTGAAGCTTTCTTT	CASRPRGQNTEAFF
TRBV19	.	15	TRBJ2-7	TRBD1	TGTGCCAGTAGTGATCGACAGGGGAGGAAGAACGAGCAGTACTTC	CASSDRQGRKNEQYF
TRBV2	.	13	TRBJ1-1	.	TGTGCCAGTCACCTAACTATGAACACTGAAGCTTTCTTT	CASHLTMNTEAFF
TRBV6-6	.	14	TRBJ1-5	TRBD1	TGTGCCACCGTCCCGGGACAGGGGTTTCAGCCCCAGCATTTT	CATVPGQGFQPQHF
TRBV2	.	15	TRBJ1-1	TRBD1	TGTGCCAGCAGCAGGCAGGGGGAGCCGAACACTGGAGCTTTCTTT	CASSRQGEPNTGAFF
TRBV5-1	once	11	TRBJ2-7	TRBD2	TGCGCCAGCAGCTCGGGGGGGGAGCAGTACTTC	CASSSGGEQYF
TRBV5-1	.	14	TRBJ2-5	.	TGCGCCAGCAGCCCCGACAGGTTAGAAGAGACCCAGTACTTC	CASSPDRLEETQYF
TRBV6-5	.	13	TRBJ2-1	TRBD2	TGTGCCAGCAGTTACGGGGGGGTAAATGAGCAGTTCTTC	CASSYGGVNEQFF
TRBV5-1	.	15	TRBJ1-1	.	TGCGCCAGCAGCTTACGGGACAAGATGAACACTGAAGCTTTCTTT	CASSLRDKMNTEAFF
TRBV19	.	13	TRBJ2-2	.	TGTGCCAGTTCAAAGGGGTTTACCGGGGAGCTGTTTTTT	CASSKGFTGELFF
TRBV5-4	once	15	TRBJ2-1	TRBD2	TGTGCCAGCAGCGTTAGCGGGGGGTTCGGAAATGAGCAGTTCTTC	CASSVSGGFGNEQFF
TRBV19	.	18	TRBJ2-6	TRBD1	TGTGCCAGTAGTCGGGACAGGGTGAAGAGCTCTGGGGCCAACGTCCTGACTTTC	CASSRDRVKSSGANVLTF
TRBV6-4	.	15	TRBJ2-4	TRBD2	TGTGCCAGCAGCGTTAGCGGGGGGGCATCGGACATTCAGTACTTC	CASSVSGGASDIQYF
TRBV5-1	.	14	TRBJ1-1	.	TGCGCCAGCAGCTTGGTAGGGGTTGGGACTGAAGCTTTCTTT	CASSLVGVGTEAFF
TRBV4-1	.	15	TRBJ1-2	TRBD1	TGCGCCAGCAGCCCCCGGACAGGGGGATCAAGTGGCTACACCTTC	CASSPRTGGSSGYTF
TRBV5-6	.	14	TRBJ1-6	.	TGTGCCAGCAGCTTAAGACGGGATAATTCACCCCTCCACTTT	CASSLRRDNSPLHF
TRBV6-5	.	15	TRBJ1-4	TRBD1	TGTGCCAGCAGTGTCCTGACAGGGACTAATGAAAAACTGTTTTTT	CASSVLTGTNEKLFF
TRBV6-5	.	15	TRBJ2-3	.	TGTGCCAGCAGTTACTCTGCGGGTAGCACAGATACGCAGTATTTT	CASSYSAGSTDTQYF
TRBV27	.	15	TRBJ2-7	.	TGTGCCAGCAGACCGGAGACCCGGTTTGTGGACGAGCAGTACTTC	CASRPETRFVDEQYF
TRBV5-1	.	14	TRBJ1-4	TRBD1	TGCGCCAGCAGGGCCGGGACAGGGTTGGAAAAACTGTTTTTT	CASRAGTGLEKLFF
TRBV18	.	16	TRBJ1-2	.	TGTGCCAGCTCACCACTCGGATCCTCCGTGGAGTATGGCTACACCTTC	CASSPLGSSVEYGYTF
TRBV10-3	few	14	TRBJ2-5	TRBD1	TGTGCCATCAGTCGACAGGGGGCATTAGAGACCCAGTACTTC	CAISRQGALETQYF
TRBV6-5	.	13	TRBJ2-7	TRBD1	TGTGCCAGCAGTTACGTGACAGGGGACGAGCAGTACTTC	CASSYVTGDEQYF
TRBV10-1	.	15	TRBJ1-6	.	TGCGCCAGCACCAACCGGGGATTAGATAATTCACCCCTCCACTTT	CASTNRGLDNSPLHF
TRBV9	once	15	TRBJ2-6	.	TGTGCCAGCAGCGTAGTTCAGGGTGGGGCCAACGTCCTGACTTTC	CASSVVQGGANVLTF
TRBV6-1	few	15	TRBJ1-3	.	TGTGCCAGCAGTGCCGTCGGGGTCTCTGGAAACACCATATATTTT	CASSAVGVSGNTIYF
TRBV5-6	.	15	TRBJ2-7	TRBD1	TGTGCCAGCAGCTTCCTCGGACAGGGTACATACGAGCAGTACTTC	CASSFLGQGTYEQYF
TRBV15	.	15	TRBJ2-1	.	TGTGCCACCAGCCCTGAGGGGACCTGGGGGGTTGAGCAGTTCTTC	CATSPEGTWGVEQFF
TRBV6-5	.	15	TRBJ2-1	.	TGTGCCAGCGGGCTTACAGGGAGCTCCTACAATGAGCAGTTCTTC	CASGLTGSSYNEQFF
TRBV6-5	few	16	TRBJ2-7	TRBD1	TGTGCCAGCAGTTACTCGAGTCAGGGGGCACCCTACGAGCAGTACTTC	CASSYSSQGAPYEQYF
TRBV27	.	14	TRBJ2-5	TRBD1	TGTGCCAGCAGTGCAAAGACAGGGCAAGAGACCCAGTACTTC	CASSAKTGQETQYF
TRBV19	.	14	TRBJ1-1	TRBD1	TGTGCCAGTAAAAAGGACAGGGGAAACACTGAAGCTTTCTTT	CASKKDRGNTEAFF
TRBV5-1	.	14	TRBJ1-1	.	TGCGCCAGCAGCGGCGGTAGTCAAAACACTGAAGCTTTCTTT	CASSGGSQNTEAFF
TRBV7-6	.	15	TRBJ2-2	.	TGTGCCAGCAGCCCCAATGGGCCCAGCACCGGGGAGCTGTTTTTT	CASSPNGPSTGELFF
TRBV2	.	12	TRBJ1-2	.	TGTGCCATCTTTAGACAGCTCTATGGCTACACCTTC	CAIFRQLYGYTF
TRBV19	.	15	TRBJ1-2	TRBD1	TGTGCCAGTAGTATTAAGGACAGGGGGCCGAGTGGCTACACCTTC	CASSIKDRGPSGYTF
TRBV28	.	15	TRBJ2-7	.	TGTGCCAGCAGCCTATCCAGGGTGAGCTCCTACGAGCAGTACTTC	CASSLSRVSSYEQYF
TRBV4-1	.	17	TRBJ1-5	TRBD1	TGCGCCAGCAGCCGATCCGGGACAGGTATTAGCAATCAGCCCCAGCATTTT	CASSRSGTGISNQPQHF
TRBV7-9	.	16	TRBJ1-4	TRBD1	TGTGCCAGCAGCTTCGGGGGAGGCAGGGGGCGCGAAAAACTGTTTTTT	CASSFGGGRGREKLFF
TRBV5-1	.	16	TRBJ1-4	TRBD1	TGCGCCAGCAGATACGGGACAGCCCCAACTAATGAAAAACTGTTTTTT	CASRYGTAPTNEKLFF
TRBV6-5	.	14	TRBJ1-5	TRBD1	TGTGCCAGCAGTTATGACAGGGGCCCCCAGCCCCAGCATTTT	CASSYDRGPQPQHF
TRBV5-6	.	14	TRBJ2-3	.	TGTGCCAGCAGCTTGGGGGGGGGCGCAGATACGCAGTATTTT	CASSLGGGADTQYF
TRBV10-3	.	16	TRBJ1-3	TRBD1	TGTGCCATCAGTGGCCCAGGGGGGAGCTCTGGAAACACCATATATTTT	CAISGPGGSSGNTIYF
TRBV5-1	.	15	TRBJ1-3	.	TGCGCCAGCAGCTCAACCTGGAGCTCTGGAAACACCATATATTTT	CASSSTWSSGNTIYF
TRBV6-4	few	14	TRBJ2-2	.	TGTGCCAGCAGTGCCCGTCCAGGGACCGGGGAGCTGTTTTTT	CASSARPGTGELFF
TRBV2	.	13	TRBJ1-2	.	TGTGCCAGCAGAGGCCGGGACTTCTATGGCTACACCTTC	CASRGRDFYGYTF
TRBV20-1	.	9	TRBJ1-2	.	TGCAGTGCTAGGCTGCAGTACACCTTC	CSARLQYTF
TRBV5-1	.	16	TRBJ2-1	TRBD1	TGCGCCAGCAACGTTGGTTTCGGGACAGGGGTTCATGAGCAGTTCTTC	CASNVGFGTGVHEQFF
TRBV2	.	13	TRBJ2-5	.	TGTGCCAGCAAGGGGGGGCGGGAGGAGACCCAGTACTTC	CASKGGREETQYF
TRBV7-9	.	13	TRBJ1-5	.	TGTTCCAGCAGCCTGATCGGGGGTCAGCCCCAGCATTTT	CSSSLIGGQPQHF